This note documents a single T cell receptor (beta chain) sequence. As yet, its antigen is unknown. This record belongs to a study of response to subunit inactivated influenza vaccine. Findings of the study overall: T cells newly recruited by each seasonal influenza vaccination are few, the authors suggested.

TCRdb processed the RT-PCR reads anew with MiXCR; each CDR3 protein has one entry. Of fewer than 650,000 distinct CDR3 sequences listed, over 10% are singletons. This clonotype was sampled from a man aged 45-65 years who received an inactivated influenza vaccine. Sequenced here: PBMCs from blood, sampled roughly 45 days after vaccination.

CDR3 DNA: TGTGCCAGCAGTTATCGCACAGGGGGTAGTACTGAAGCTTTCTTT. Its translation is CASSYRTGGSTEAFF. The chain uses TRBV6-2 or TRBV6-3 and TRBJ1-1, with 8 bases aligning to TRBD1. The germline gives CDR1 MNHEY, CDR2 SVGEGT. Trimming cost V 3 bases and J 5 bases; bases outside gene matches: 8. The CDR3 has 15 residues.